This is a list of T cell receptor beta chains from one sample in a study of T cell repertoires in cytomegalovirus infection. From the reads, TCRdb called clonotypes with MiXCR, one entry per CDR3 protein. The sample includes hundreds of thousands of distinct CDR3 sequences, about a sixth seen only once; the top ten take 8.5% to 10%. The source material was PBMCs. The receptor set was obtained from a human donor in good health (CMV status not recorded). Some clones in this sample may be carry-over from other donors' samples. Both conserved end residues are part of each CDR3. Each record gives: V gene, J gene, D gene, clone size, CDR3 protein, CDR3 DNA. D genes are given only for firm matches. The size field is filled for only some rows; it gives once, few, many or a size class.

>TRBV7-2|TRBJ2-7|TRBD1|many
CASGLSQGASYEQYF
TGTGCCAGCGGCCTCTCACAGGGGGCATCCTACGAGCAGTACTTC
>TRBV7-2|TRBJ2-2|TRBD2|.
CASSLVAGGLGGELFF
TGTGCCAGCAGCTTAGTTGCGGGGGGGCTTGGCGGGGAGCTGTTTTTT
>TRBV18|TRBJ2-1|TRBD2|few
CASSPPLAENNEQFF
TGTGCCAGCTCACCACCTCTAGCGGAGAACAATGAGCAGTTCTTC
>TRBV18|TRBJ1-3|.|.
CASSPYGLSTSGNTIYF
TGTGCCAGCTCACCCTATGGCCTATCCACTTCTGGAAACACCATATATTTT
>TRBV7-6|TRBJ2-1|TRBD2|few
CASSYTGTSLSSSYNEQFF
TGTGCCAGCAGCTACACCGGGACTAGTTTATCAAGCTCCTACAATGAGCAGTTCTTC
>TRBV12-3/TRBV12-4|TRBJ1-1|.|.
CASSFAGRDTEAFF
TGTGCCAGCAGTTTCGCAGGGAGGGACACTGAAGCTTTCTTT
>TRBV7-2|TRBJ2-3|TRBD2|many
CASSLLPGLAITDTQYF
TGTGCCAGCAGCCTTCTTCCGGGACTAGCTATCACAGATACGCAGTATTTT
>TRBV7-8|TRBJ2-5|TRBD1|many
CASSRQGREETQYF
TGTGCCAGCAGCCGACAGGGAAGAGAGGAGACCCAGTACTTC
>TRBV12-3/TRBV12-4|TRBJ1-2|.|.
CASSSDIGYGYTF
TGTGCCAGCAGTTCGGATATAGGCTATGGCTACACCTTC
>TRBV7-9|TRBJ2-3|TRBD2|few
CASSLFQREGRDTQYF
TGTGCCAGCAGCCTTTTCCAGCGGGAGGGCCGGGATACGCAGTATTTT
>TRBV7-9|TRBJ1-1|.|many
CASSFWQSMNTEAFF
TGTGCCAGCAGCTTTTGGCAGTCGATGAACACTGAAGCTTTCTTT
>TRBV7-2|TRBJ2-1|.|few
CASSLLVAGNNEQFF
TGTGCCAGCAGCTTATTAGTTGCGGGAAACAATGAGCAGTTCTTC
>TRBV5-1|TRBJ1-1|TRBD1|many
CASSLAWGGTEGMNTEAFF
TGCGCCAGCAGCTTGGCCTGGGGTGGGACAGAAGGAATGAACACTGAAGCTTTCTTT
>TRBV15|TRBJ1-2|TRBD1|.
CATSRDFGTGGNYGYTF
TGTGCCACCAGCAGAGATTTTGGGACAGGAGGCAATTATGGCTACACCTTC
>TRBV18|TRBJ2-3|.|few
CASSPRQGDRDTQYF
TGTGCCAGCTCACCGAGGCAGGGCGACCGGGATACGCAGTATTTT
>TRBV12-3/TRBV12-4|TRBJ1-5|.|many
CASSARDTRNQPQHF
TGTGCCAGCAGTGCCCGGGACACGCGAAATCAGCCCCAGCATTTT